The 9 T cell receptor beta chains presented below share a single source sample, sequenced in a study of shared clonotypes between healthy human individuals. Repertoires were generated with immunoSEQ multiplex PCR, while TCRdb's copy carries only in-frame clones and drops some. The sample lists fewer than 600,000 clones; 70% to 80% were seen once. The specimen was PBMCs. Receptor source: a woman aged 40-49 years in good health. Some clones in this sample may be carry-over from other donors' samples.

V gene TRBV10-1 combines with J gene TRBJ2-7; 11 bases map to TRBD2. There are 16 residues in the CDR3. Germline V CDR1 and CDR2: WNHNN, SYGVQD (reference sequence). The junction had 7 bases not matched to a gene; V was cut back by 2 bases and J by 4 bases. The CDR3 loop is CASSERLAGGRYEQYF. CDR3 in DNA: TGCGCCAGCAGTGAGAGGCTAGCGGGAGGTCGGTACGAGCAGTACTTC.

This chain links TRBV11-3 with TRBJ2-2; D perhaps matches TRBD2 (6 bases). V was pared by 4 bases and J by 3 bases, with 15 bases between. Germline V gives CDR1 SGHNT, CDR2 YENEEA. CDR3 length equals 16 residues. CDR3 sequence reads: CASSSSPSADTGELFF. The CDR3 DNA reads as TGTGCCAGCAGCTCCTCGCCTAGCGCCGACACCGGGGAGCTGTTTTTT.

This clone has only one observation. The junction differs from germline at one of its ends, possibly a read error. The rearrangement joins TRBV7-7 to TRBJ2-1; 8 bases align to TRBD2. CDR3 length equals 15 residues. Germline assignment: CDR1 SSHAT and CDR2 FNYEAQ (reference sequence). CDR3: CASSLAPGLVNEQFF. The CDR3 nucleotides read TGTGCTAGCAGCTTAGCACCGGGACTAGTCAATGAGCAGTTCTTC.

This clone has just one count. A read error is possible here, since a much larger clone lies one base away. The rearrangement links TRBV5-4 to TRBJ2-1, with D perhaps TRBD1 or TRBD2 (6 bases each). The CDR3 contains 16 residues. With 4 bases removed from V and 2 bases from J, the gap between germline ends came to 16 bases. In germline, CDR1 is SGHNT, CDR2 YYREEE (reference sequence). In nucleotides, the CDR3 is TGTGCCAGCAGCCTGGGGGGCACGAGCCCCTACAATGAGCAGTTCTTC. It encodes CASSLGGTSPYNEQFF.

The chain carries TRBV6-5 and TRBJ1-1; a possible D gene is TRBD1 (6 bases). Trimming took off 2 bases at V and 1 base at J, with 11 bases between the two ends. This CDR3 has 15 amino acids. Germline CDR1 is MNHEY and CDR2 is SVGAGI. The CDR3 nucleotides read TGTGCCAGCAGTTACGGCTCAGGGGCGAACACTGAAGCTTTCTTT. It is translated as CASSYGSGANTEAFF.

This rearrangement joins TRBV6-1 to TRBJ2-5; D possibly corresponds to TRBD2 (5 bases). Trimming cost V 7 bases and J 1 base, with 16 bases left between them. CDR1 and CDR2 from the germline V gene are MNHNS and SASEGT. The CDR3 runs to 15 residues. CDR3 protein: CASKRADGSQETQYF. CDR3 DNA: TGTGCCAGCAAGAGGGCAGACGGTAGCCAAGAGACCCAGTACTTC.

The chain joins TRBV7-9 to TRBJ2-7, with 7 bases matching TRBD2. V dropped 5 bases and J dropped 3; count of bases not matched to a gene: 13. The CDR3 totals 16 residues. CDR1 and CDR2 from the germline V gene are SEHNR and FQNEAQ (reference sequence). CDR3 sequence (DNA): TGTGCCAGCAGCCCCCACAGCGGTCGGGGGGTCTACGAGCAGTACTTC. Its protein product is CASSPHSGRGVYEQYF.

This clone was seen repeatedly, ten times or more. The chain joins TRBV10-1 to TRBJ2-3; D ambiguous. Germline values: CDR1 WNHNN, CDR2 SYGVQD (reference sequence). The CDR3 has 15 amino acids. Trimming left V 3 bases short and J 3 bases short, with 13 bases between. The chain's CDR3 is CASSENPEKTDTQYF. CDR3 DNA sequence: TGCGCCAGCAGTGAAAACCCAGAAAAAACAGATACGCAGTATTTT.

This chain joins TRBV21-1 and TRBJ2-3; the tabulated D call, TRBD2, remains unverified against the DNA. TRBV21-1 is termed a pseudogene. This CDR3 has 20 amino acids. The CDR3 DNA reads as TGTGCCAGCAGCAAAGGGACTAGCGGGAGGGGCCGCCCCGGCACAGATACGCAGTATTTT. Translated: CASSKGTSGRGRPGTDTQYF.